The 26 T cell receptor beta chains reported below all come from one sample, sequenced in a study of T cells in Graves' hyperthyroidism and ophthalmopathy. Using RNA transcripts as the source, TCR beta CDR3 regions were amplified. The HTBI set primed first-round TCR CDR3 RT-PCR. TCRdb independently ran MiXCR on the multiplex PCR reads; one entry per CDR3 protein. The table includes 600,000 to 700,000 distinct CDR3 sequences, over 40% detected once. Material for sequencing was peripheral blood or thyroid tissue (not recorded which). The origin of the receptors is an adult man with Graves' disease, either hyperthyroidism or ophthalmopathy (not recorded which).

This clonotype has a count of ten or more. This chain connects TRBV7-9 to TRBJ1-2; D not resolved. Germline CDR1 and CDR2: SEHNR and FQNEAQ (reference sequence). The CDR3 consists of 14 residues. V was pared by 4 bases and J by 4 bases, with 13 bases between. The CDR3, as DNA: TGTGCCAGCAGCTACGACTCCCGTCCCTATGGCTACACCTTC. Translating it yields CASSYDSRPYGYTF.

The chain has TRBV24-1 and TRBJ1-5; D uncertain. V lost 6 bases and J 0 bases, leaving 11 bases between the germline ends. The CDR3 has 15 amino acids. Looked up from germline, CDR1 is KGHDR and CDR2 is SFDVKD. In nucleotides, the CDR3 is TGTGCCACCAGTTTAGGTATGGATAGCAATCAGCCCCAGCATTTT. This gives the protein CATSLGMDSNQPQHF.

This clonotype was picked up many times. V usage is TRBV20-1 and J usage is TRBJ1-6, with D hard to call. Germline V gene data show CDR1 as DFQATT and CDR2 as SNEGSKA (reference sequence). The CDR3 extends over 13 amino acids. Deletions cut 3 bases from V and 7 bases from J, with 10 bases between. The CDR3 coding sequence is TGCAGTGCTAGGGTGGAACCGAATTCACCCCTCCACTTT. Its protein is CSARVEPNSPLHF.

This clonotype was observed many times. The chain is built from TRBV10-3 and TRBJ2-5; 9 bases align to TRBD1. There are 14 residues in the CDR3. The V gene's germline CDR1 is ENHRY and CDR2 SYGVKD. V was pared by 6 bases and J by 4 bases, with 6 bases of the junction left unmatched. The CDR3 sequence is CAISGTGIGETQYF. The CDR3 region has the DNA TGTGCCATCAGCGGGACAGGGATAGGAGAGACCCAGTACTTC.

The chain has TRBV10-3 and TRBJ1-5, with D possibly TRBD1 on 6 matching bases. Germline-derived CDR1 and CDR2 are ENHRY and SYGVKD. This CDR3 spans 15 amino acids. Deletions cut 3 bases from V and 2 bases from J, with 11 bases between. Here the CDR3 reads CAISDRGVGNQPQHF. For the CDR3, the DNA is TGTGCCATCAGTGACAGGGGAGTGGGCAATCAGCCCCAGCATTTT.

The chain recombines TRBV20-1 with TRBJ1-1; D call uncertain. V was trimmed by 3 bases and J by 1 base, leaving 9 bases between them. The CDR3 covers 13 residues. The germline V gene encodes CDR1 DFQATT and CDR2 SNEGSKA (reference sequence). The CDR3 bases are TGCAGTGCTAGCGGGCGGGAGAACACTGAAGCTTTCTTT. It translates to CSASGRENTEAFF.

Only a few counts were recorded for this clonotype. The chain is built from TRBV20-1 and TRBJ1-1; D is unclear. The V gene lost 0 bases and the J gene lost 1 base, with 9 bases spanning the gap. Germline CDR1 and CDR2: DFQATT and SNEGSKA (reference sequence). This CDR3 has 14 amino acids. Written as DNA, the CDR3 is TGCAGTGCTAGAGAGTCGGGGAGGAACACTGAAGCTTTCTTT. It is translated as CSARESGRNTEAFF.

This chain links TRBV7-3 with TRBJ2-5; 8 bases are shared with TRBD2. There are 18 residues in the CDR3. CDR1 is SGHTA, CDR2 FQGTGA, per germline. Losses at the gene ends were 2 bases for V and 5 bases for J; bases not matched to a gene: 16. The CDR3 nucleotides are TGTGCCAGCAGCTTATTGCCATTGAGCGGGGGCTTCGGGGAGACCCAGTACTTC. The encoded protein is CASSLLPLSGGFGETQYF.

This clonotype was seen just once. The V gene is TRBV20-1, the J gene TRBJ1-4; 10 bases agree with TRBD1. Germline V gene sequence: CDR1 DFQATT, CDR2 SNEGSKA (reference sequence). J was trimmed by 15 bases and V by 1 base; bases with no gene match: 5. The CDR3 loop spans 12 amino acids. CDR3: CSARGGTGEVFF. CDR3 nucleotides: TGCAGTGCTAGAGGTGGGACAGGGGAGGTGTTTTTT.

This clonotype was recorded many times. Compared with germline, one end of the junction differs, possibly owing to a read error. The chain combines TRBV7-7 with TRBJ2-7; D gene unclear. In germline, CDR1 is SSHAT, CDR2 FNYEAQ (reference sequence). The CDR3 spans 13 residues. The CDR3 spells CASSSDPYGEQYF. In DNA form, the CDR3 reads TGTGCTAGCAGTTCAGACCCGTACGGCGAGCAGTACTTC.

This clonotype has more than one count but fewer than ten. The rearrangement links TRBV9 to TRBJ2-5; D is possibly TRBD1 or TRBD2 (5 bases each). Germline CDR1 is SGDLS and CDR2 is YYNGEE. There are 14 residues in the CDR3. The V and J ends lost 4 bases and 4 bases respectively, with 14 bases between them. CDR3 loop: CASSLQGGGETQYF. For the CDR3, the DNA is TGTGCCAGCAGCTTGCAGGGTGGAGGAGAGACCCAGTACTTC.

This clonotype was seen more than once but under ten times. The chain links TRBV12-3 or TRBV12-4 to TRBJ2-5; 8 bases fit TRBD1. V was clipped by 6 bases and J by 4 bases; unmatched bases: 16. The CDR3 loop spans 17 amino acids. This chain's CDR3 is CASSHARGTGGRETQYF. CDR3 in DNA: TGTGCCAGCAGCCACGCGAGGGGGACAGGCGGTAGAGAGACCCAGTACTTC.

This clonotype was seen ten or more times. The J gene is TRBJ2-7, the V gene TRBV10-3; D could derive from TRBD1 or TRBD2 (5 bases each). The germline gives CDR1 ENHRY, CDR2 SYGVKD. The CDR3 covers 13 residues. Trimming shortened V by 4 bases and J by 2 bases, and 9 bases separated the two germline ends. This CDR3 is CAISGDRPYEQYF. The DNA of the CDR3 is TGTGCCATCAGTGGGGACCGTCCCTACGAGCAGTACTTC.

The chain has TRBV7-9 and TRBJ1-3; possible D gene TRBD1, 5 bases. Per germline, CDR1 SEHNR and CDR2 FQNEAQ (reference sequence). This CDR3 has 11 amino acids. V was cut by 11 bases and J by 7 bases, with 12 bases left in between. In DNA form, the CDR3 reads TGTGCCGCGCAGGGCGGGAACACCATATATTTT. Translated: CAAQGGNTIYF.

The rearrangement links TRBV20-1 to TRBJ1-5; 8 bases line up with TRBD1. Germline values: CDR1 DFQATT, CDR2 SNEGSKA (reference sequence). The CDR3 totals 14 residues. V was pared by 2 bases and J by 3 bases, with 3 bases of the junction left unmatched. In DNA, the CDR3 is TGCAGTGCTAGATTGGGACAGGCCAATCAGCCCCAGCATTTT. Translating gives CSARLGQANQPQHF.

About this clonotype itself: In this CDR3 the conserved last residue, phenylalanine or tryptophan, is missing, so a read error is likely. The DNA is left out, because the CDR3 cannot be placed on it with certainty; the CDR3 is given as TCRdb lists it. This chain links TRBV29-1 with TRBJ1-4. CDR1 and CDR2 from the germline V gene are SQVTM and ANQGSEA. From its first to its last residue, the CDR3 has 9 amino acids. CDR3 residues: CSVAHSGFV.

Comments on this clonotype: One end of the junction varies from germline; a read error may be responsible. The rearrangement links TRBV7-9 to TRBJ2-2, with 8 nucleotides matching TRBD1. The V gene's germline CDR1 is SEHNR and CDR2 FQNEAQ (reference sequence). The CDR3 length is 17 residues. CDR3 DNA sequence: TGTGCCACCAGCTTAACCGCGACAGGGGCAAACACCGGGGAGCTGTTTTTT. Its translation: CATSLTATGANTGELFF.

In DNA, the CDR3 is TGTGCCAGCAGTGATAGAAGGGGGCTGGGTCAGCCCCAGCATTTT. Residues: CASSDRRGLGQPQHF. The V gene is TRBV2, the J gene TRBJ1-5; 7 nucleotides agree with TRBD1. The CDR3 covers 15 residues. Germline trimming cut 3 bases from V and 6 bases from J; bases unmatched to any gene: 8. CDR1 is SNHLY, CDR2 FYNNEI, per germline.

The V call is TRBV20-1, the J call TRBJ1-2; D ambiguous. The CDR3 runs to 12 residues. The V gene lost 3 bases and the J gene lost 8 bases, with 13 bases spanning the gap. Germline V lookup: CDR1 DFQATT, CDR2 SNEGSKA (reference sequence). The chain's CDR3 is CSASPTRRGYTF. The CDR3 coding sequence is TGCAGTGCTAGCCCCACGAGACGCGGCTACACCTTC.

V gene TRBV6-1 combines with J gene TRBJ2-5; TRBD2 is a possible D gene (6 bases). The CDR3 consists of 13 residues. Between the trimmed V and J ends, which lost 2 bases and 5 bases, there was a span of 9 bases. CDR1 is MNHNS and CDR2 is SASEGT in the germline V gene. For the CDR3, the DNA is TGTGCCAGCAGTGAACCGGGGAGGGAGACCCAGTACTTC. Its translation is CASSEPGRETQYF.

As regards this clonotype: The germline gene is not matched at one end of the junction; a read error may be the cause. This CDR3 reads CSAIQTQYF. CDR3 DNA sequence: TGCAGTGCCATACAGACACAGTACTTC. V is TRBV20-1 and J is TRBJ2-5; no clear D. Germline V gene data show CDR1 as DFQATT and CDR2 as SNEGSKA (reference sequence). The CDR3 spans 9 residues.

Ten or more counts support this clonotype. The V and J genes are TRBV24-1 and TRBJ1-5; no reliable D call. V shed 5 bases and J shed 5 bases, with 6 bases lying between them. This CDR3 has 12 residues. The germline CDR1 and CDR2 sequences are KGHDR and SFDVKD. CDR3 amino acids: CATSGGDQPQHF. The CDR3 DNA reads as TGTGCCACCAGTGGCGGGGATCAGCCCCAGCATTTT.

The chain employs TRBV2 and TRBJ2-2; unclear D gene. V was shortened by 5 bases and J by 5 bases, with 9 bases between the two germline ends. Germline CDR1 is SNHLY and CDR2 is FYNNEI. CDR3 size: 13 residues. Here the CDR3 DNA reads TGTGCCAGCAGTTACTCGCGGACCGGGGAGCTGTTTTTT. Residues: CASSYSRTGELFF. Combining the CDR3 with reference TRBV2 and TRBJ2-2 gives the whole variable domain EPEVTQTPSHQVTQMGQEVILRCVPISNHLYFYWYRQILGQKVEFLVSFYNNEISEKSEIFDDQFSVERPDGSNFTLKIRSTKLEDSAMYFCASSYSRTGELFFGEGSRLTVL.

Points on this clonotype: Compared with germline, one end of the junction differs, possibly owing to a read error. This chain joins TRBV7-9 and TRBJ1-1; D remains ambiguous. Germline CDR1 and CDR2: SEHNR and FQNEAQ (reference sequence). This CDR3 has 14 amino acids. The chain's CDR3 is CARSSIPTDTEAFF. CDR3 DNA: TGTGCCCGCAGCTCCATTCCGACGGACACTGAAGCTTTCTTT.

The V and J genes are TRBV11-2 and TRBJ1-1; D may be TRBD1 (6 bases). This CDR3 spans 15 amino acids. The V gene's germline CDR1 is SGHAT and CDR2 FQNNGV. V dropped 5 bases and J dropped 1 base, with 14 bases sitting between them. CDR3 bases: TGTGCCAGCAGCCGAAACACAGGGCGGAACACTGAAGCTTTCTTT. The encoded protein is CASSRNTGRNTEAFF.

The chain joins TRBV29-1 to TRBJ1-1; TRBD1 aligns across 9 bases. This CDR3 has 12 amino acids. Germline CDR1 is SQVTM and CDR2 is ANQGSEA. With V trimmed by 3 bases and J by 8 bases, 4 bases remained unmatched. The CDR3 here is CSVDPTGGEAFF. Here the CDR3 DNA reads TGCAGCGTTGACCCGACAGGGGGGGAAGCTTTCTTT.